These 9 T cell receptor beta chains share one sample of origin, sequenced in a study of blood T cell repertoires in COVID-19. Produced via immunoSEQ multiplex PCR; TCRdb's table is partial and in-frame only. The sample consists of a few hundred thousand clones, more than 80% of them appearing once. Sequenced sample: PBMCs or T cells enriched from blood (not recorded which). Every receptor here comes from a man aged 25-45 years who had recovered from COVID-19.

On this clone: Relative to the germline gene, one junction end is altered; a read error may explain this. The chain combines TRBV11-2 with TRBJ1-6, with TRBD1 matching 9 bases. This CDR3 is built from 12 residues. From germline, CDR1 is SGHAT and CDR2 FQNNGV. CDR3 amino acids: CASTLRTGAVHF. The CDR3 bases are TGTGCCAGCACCTTACGGACAGGGGCGGTCCACTTT. The complete variable domain, with remaining parts taken from reference TRBV11-2 and TRBJ1-6, reads EAGVAQSPRYKIIEKRQSVAFWCNPISGHATLYWYQQILGQGPKLLIQFQNNGVVDDSQLPKDRFSAERLKGVDSTLKIQPAKLEDSAVYLCASTLRTGAVHFGNGTRLTVT.

The chain joins TRBV18 to TRBJ2-3; 10 bases map to TRBD2. This CDR3 is 19 amino acids long. V shed 0 bases and J 8 bases; nucleotides not matched to a gene: 17. The V gene's germline CDR1 is KGHSH and CDR2 LQKENI. CDR3 in amino acids: CASSPPLIAGGPPQGTQYF. CDR3 nucleotide sequence: TGTGCCAGCTCACCACCGCTAATAGCGGGAGGCCCACCACAGGGTACGCAGTATTTT.

The chain couples TRBV20-1 to TRBJ1-2; a weak D match, TRBD1 (5 bases). The V and J ends lost 3 bases and 1 base respectively, with 6 bases between them. The CDR3 sequence is 12 residues long. Germline V CDR1 and CDR2: DFQATT, SNEGSKA (reference sequence). Here the CDR3 reads CSASDSNYGYTF. CDR3 nucleotides: TGCAGTGCTAGTGACAGTAACTATGGCTACACCTTC.

The chain has TRBV30 and TRBJ1-6, with a tentative D call TRBD1 (5 bases). The V gene lost 1 base and the J gene lost 7 bases, with 11 bases spanning the gap. In germline, CDR1 is GTSNPN, CDR2 SVGIG (reference sequence). CDR3 length: 14 residues. The CDR3 protein is CAWSADTANSPLHF. CDR3 nucleotides: TGTGCCTGGAGTGCGGACACGGCGAATTCACCCCTCCACTTT.

The chain employs TRBV19 and TRBJ1-1; D may be TRBD1 (6 bases). Trimming pared 5 bases from V and 1 base from J, leaving 14 bases between. Germline CDR1 reads LNHDA; CDR2 reads SQIVND (reference sequence). The CDR3 length is 15 residues. The CDR3 DNA reads as TGTGCCAGTAGTCCGCAGGGGCTTGGGAACACTGAAGCTTTCTTT. Protein sequence: CASSPQGLGNTEAFF.

CDR3 region: CASSIGGGGSYEQYF. CDR3 nucleotides: TGTGCCAGTAGTATAGGTGGTGGAGGCTCCTACGAGCAGTACTTC. V is TRBV19 and J is TRBJ2-7; maybe TRBD2 (5 bases). The CDR3 has 15 amino acids. The V and J ends lost 1 base and 0 bases respectively, with 10 bases between them. Germline V CDR1 and CDR2: LNHDA, SQIVND (reference sequence).

This clone has a single count. The V call is TRBV5-8, the J call TRBJ1-5; 7 nucleotides agree with TRBD1. The length of the CDR3 is 14 residues. Trimming at V came to 4 bases and at J to 6 bases, leaving 7 bases not matched to a gene. Germline V gene sequence: CDR1 SGHTS, CDR2 YDEGEE. The CDR3 protein is CASSPGQKAQPQHF. Here the CDR3 DNA reads TGTGCCAGCAGCCCGGGACAGAAAGCTCAGCCCCAGCATTTT.

This clone was seen a single time. The chain employs TRBV29-1 and TRBJ2-7, with 7 nucleotides matching TRBD1. Germline CDR1 is SQVTM and CDR2 is ANQGSEA. V shed 6 bases and J 0 bases; nucleotides not matched to a gene: 11. This CDR3 is 15 amino acids long. This CDR3 reads CSVQTTTGHSYEQYF. DNA for the CDR3: TGCAGCGTCCAAACCACGACAGGGCACTCCTACGAGCAGTACTTC.

The chain joins TRBV27 to TRBJ1-2; possibly TRBD1 for D (5 bases). The CDR3 is 13 residues long. Germline V lookup: CDR1 MNHEY, CDR2 SMNVEV (reference sequence). V dropped 2 bases and J dropped 4 bases, with 8 bases sitting between them. CDR3 DNA sequence: TGTGCCAGCAGTTTAGACAGATCCTATGGCTACACCTTC. Translating it yields CASSLDRSYGYTF.